The present entry profiles one T cell receptor (beta chain) with its context. These data originate in a study of blood T cell repertoires in COVID-19. Study-level information: Material from acute and convalescent COVID-19 was sourced from the United States, Italy and Spain. PBMCs, B-cell-depleted T cells, or T cells were the source of the cDNA or gDNA that made up the material.

Original data processing: It was from reference gene primer amplification that nucleated cell counts were estimated. The protocol was immunoSEQ multiplex PCR, while the TCRdb copy is restricted to in-frame clones and leaves out a portion. V and J calls and clone size come straight from that table; D and trimming were deduced from the DNA. The sample lists approximately 210,000 clones, 70% to 90% occurring once. CDR1 LNHNV and CDR2 YYDKDF come from the germline V gene (reference sequence). The CDR3 extends over 13 amino acids. Deletions cut 0 bases from V and 7 bases from J, with 10 bases between. The sequencing input was peripheral blood. The TCR originated in a woman in her seventies with active or convalescent COVID-19. The V call is TRBV15, the J call TRBJ2-7; no reliable D call. The CDR3 bases are TGTGCCACCAGCAGAGATTTAGCTGGGGAGCAGTACTTC. Translation: CATSRDLAGEQYF.